A single sample is the source of the 4 T cell receptor beta chains below, sequenced in a study of cytomegalovirus exposure and HLA in healthy donors. 60 Vbeta and 13 Jbeta primers were used in PCR. Clones were sequenced by immunoSEQ multiplex PCR, and TCRdb holds only the in-frame ones, with some missing. Found here are 180,000 or so clones, 70% to 90% of them singletons; the top ten hold almost 9.5%. The sequenced sample was PBMCs. These receptors all stem from a man aged 18 to 30 in good health and CMV-seropositive.

This chain uses TRBV4-3 with TRBJ1-2; D is ambiguous. Germline V lookup: CDR1 LGHNA, CDR2 YSLEER. Trimming removed 0 bases from V and 5 bases from J, with 10 bases in between. There are 14 residues in the CDR3. The CDR3 loop reads CASSQDGRGYGYTF. The CDR3 bases are TGCGCCAGCAGCCAAGATGGGAGAGGGTATGGCTACACCTTC.

This rearrangement joins TRBV7-2 to TRBJ1-5, with TRBD1 as a possible D gene (6 bases). The CDR3 contains 14 residues. Trimming took 1 base from V and 8 from J, leaving 12 bases between them. Germline assignment: CDR1 SGHTA and CDR2 FQGNSA. DNA of the CDR3: TGTGCCAGCAGCTTAGTAGGGGGAGACGAGCCCCAGCATTTT. Its translation: CASSLVGGDEPQHF.

The CDR3 loop is CASSGPTGYNEQFF. CDR3 DNA: TGTGCCAGCAGCGGACCGACAGGGTACAATGAGCAGTTCTTC. V usage is TRBV9 and J usage is TRBJ2-1; TRBD1 matches 7 bases. Losses at the gene ends were 3 bases for V and 4 bases for J; bases not matched to a gene: 4. The CDR3 contains 14 residues. Germline V gene lookup returns CDR1 SGDLS and CDR2 YYNGEE.

This clone appeared a few times. The chain combines TRBV4-3 with TRBJ2-1; 9 bases match TRBD2. The CDR3 is 17 amino acids. Trimming removed 0 bases from V and 2 bases from J; junction bases left unmatched: 5. Per the germline V gene, CDR1 is LGHNA and CDR2 is YSLEER. CDR3 sequence (DNA): TGCGCCAGCAGCCAAGAGTGGCGCGGGGGGGCCTACAATGAGCAGTTCTTC. Protein product: CASSQEWRGGAYNEQFF.